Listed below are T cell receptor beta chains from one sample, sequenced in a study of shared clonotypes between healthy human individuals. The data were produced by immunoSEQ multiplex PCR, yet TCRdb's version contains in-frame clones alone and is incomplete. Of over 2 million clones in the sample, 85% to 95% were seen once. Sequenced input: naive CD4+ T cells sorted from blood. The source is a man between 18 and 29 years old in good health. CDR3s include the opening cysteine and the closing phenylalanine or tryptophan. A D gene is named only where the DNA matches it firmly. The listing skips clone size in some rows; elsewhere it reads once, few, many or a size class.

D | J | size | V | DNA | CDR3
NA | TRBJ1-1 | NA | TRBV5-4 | TGTGCCAGCAGCTTGGCCGGGACGGCTTTCTTT | CASSLAGTAFF
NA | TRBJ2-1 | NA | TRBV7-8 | TGTGCCAGCGGAGGGATGATTGAGCAGTTCTTC | CASGGMIEQFF
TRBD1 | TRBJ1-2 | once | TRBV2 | TGTGCCAGCCCCTGGGACAGCTCTACCCCCTATGGCTACACCTTC | CASPWDSSTPYGYTF
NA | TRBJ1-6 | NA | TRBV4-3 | TGCGCCAGCAGCCAAATTTACGGGGGAGGTGATTCACCCCTCCACTTT | CASSQIYGGGDSPLHF
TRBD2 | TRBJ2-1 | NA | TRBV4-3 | TGCGCCAGCAGCCAGGACCCGGGACTAGCGGCTTCTCGCAATGAGCAGTTCTTC | CASSQDPGLAASRNEQFF
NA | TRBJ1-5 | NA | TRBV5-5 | TGTGCCAGCAGCTTGTCGGTCGGGGGTGGCAATCAGCCCCAGCATTTT | CASSLSVGGGNQPQHF
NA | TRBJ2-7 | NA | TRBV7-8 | TGTGCCAGCAGCATAGGGCCACAGGGAGGGGACGAGCAGTACTTC | CASSIGPQGGDEQYF
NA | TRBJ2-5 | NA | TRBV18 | TGTGCCAGCTCACGGGAGGGGGTCCAAGAGACCCAGTACTTC | CASSREGVQETQYF
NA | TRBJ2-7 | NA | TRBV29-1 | TGCAGCGTTGTTCAGGGAGACGAGCAGTACTTC | CSVVQGDEQYF
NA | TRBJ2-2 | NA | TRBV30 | TGTGCCTGGAGATTAAGGCGGAGCGGGGAGCTGTTTTTT | CAWRLRRSGELFF